These T cell receptor beta chains were read from a single sample in a study of cytomegalovirus exposure and HLA in healthy donors. Produced via immunoSEQ multiplex PCR; TCRdb's table is partial and in-frame only. Of roughly 23,000 clones in the sample, 60% to 80% were seen once. Sequenced material: PBMCs. These receptors all come from a man aged 55-75 years in good health and CMV-seronegative. CDR3s include the opening cysteine and the closing phenylalanine or tryptophan. A D gene is named only where the DNA matches it firmly. Size is omitted from some rows. Given values are once, few, many or a class for expanded clones.

d_gene	abundance	v_gene	j_gene	CDR3aa	CDR3nt
TRBD1	.	TRBV4-1	TRBJ1-1	CASSQGPRDRGRTEAFF	TGCGCCAGCAGCCAAGGGCCCCGGGACAGGGGACGGACTGAAGCTTTCTTT
.	.	TRBV28	TRBJ1-4	CASRVTPGSGRRTTNEKLFF	TGTGCCAGCAGGGTGACCCCGGGGAGTGGCAGACGAACAACTAATGAAAAACTGTTTTTT
TRBD2	.	TRBV7-2	TRBJ2-1	CASSFSGGTVYNEQFF	TGTGCCAGCAGCTTCAGCGGGGGGACCGTATACAATGAGCAGTTCTTC
TRBD2	.	TRBV5-4	TRBJ2-2	CASSAGLAIGELFF	TGTGCCAGCAGCGCGGGACTAGCGATCGGGGAGCTGTTTTTT
TRBD1	.	TRBV6-1	TRBJ1-5	CASFKDRVSWTQHF	TGTGCCAGCTTTAAAGACAGGGTGTCCTGGACCCAGCATTTT
.	once	TRBV6-5	TRBJ2-5	CASSYAGLRAQYF	TGTGCCAGCAGTTATGCCGGGTTGAGGGCCCAGTACTTC
.	.	TRBV7-9	TRBJ2-1	CASTWTRDWGNSYNEQFF	TGTGCCAGTACGTGGACTCGGGACTGGGGGAATTCCTACAATGAGCAGTTCTTC
.	.	TRBV12-2	TRBJ2-7	CASRTWSKSPSHEQYF	TGTGCAAGTCGCACCTGGTCCAAGTCCCCGAGCCACGAGCAGTACTTC
TRBD2	.	TRBV28	TRBJ2-1	CASSSGTSGRDEQFF	TGTGCCAGCAGTTCGGGGACTAGCGGGAGGGATGAGCAGTTCTTC
TRBD1	.	TRBV11-2	TRBJ1-2	CASSLNTRQGTNYGYTF	TGTGCCAGCAGCTTAAATACGAGACAGGGGACCAACTATGGCTACACCTTC
TRBD1	.	TRBV7-3	TRBJ2-1	CPSSPDRGRGGEQFF	TGTCCCAGCAGCCCGGACAGGGGGCGAGGTGGTGAGCAGTTCTTC
.	.	TRBV18	TRBJ1-2	CASSPDPGAFYGYTF	TGTGCCAGCTCCCCAGACCCGGGAGCTTTCTATGGCTACACCTTC
.	.	TRBV30	TRBJ2-7	CAWSVRGSEQYF	TGTGCCTGGAGTGTAAGGGGCAGCGAGCAGTACTTC
.	.	TRBV6-5	TRBJ1-5	CASRPWSEGGQPQHF	TGTGCCAGCAGGCCATGGTCTGAAGGCGGTCAGCCCCAGCATTTT
.	.	TRBV19	TRBJ2-1	CASSHGTHYNEQFF	TGTGCCAGTAGCCATGGGACTCACTACAATGAGCAGTTCTTC
.	.	TRBV29-1	TRBJ1-2	CSVSGGSGANYGYTF	TGCAGCGTGTCCGGGGGGTCGGGGGCAAACTATGGCTACACCTTC
TRBD1	.	TRBV5-1	TRBJ2-2	CASSLGQGVNTGELFF	TGCGCCAGCAGCCTTGGACAGGGAGTTAACACCGGGGAGCTGTTTTTT
TRBD2	.	TRBV19	TRBJ2-3	CSSTSQRGGPDTQYF	TGTTCCAGTACCTCTCAGCGGGGGGGCCCAGATACGCAGTATTTT
.	.	TRBV7-9	TRBJ2-7	CSSSPRGPYEQYF	TGTTCCAGCAGCCCCAGAGGGCCCTACGAGCAGTACTTC
TRBD2	few	TRBV5-5	TRBJ2-1	CASSPGLAGIFSSYNEQFF	TGTGCCAGCAGCCCGGGACTAGCGGGGATTTTCAGCTCCTACAATGAGCAGTTCTTC
TRBD1	.	TRBV28	TRBJ2-3	CASSLGGQGDTQYF	TGTGCCAGCAGTTTAGGGGGACAGGGAGATACGCAGTATTTT
.	once	TRBV5-1	TRBJ2-7	CASSLAADRGGEQYF	TGCGCCAGCAGCTTGGCCGCCGATCGAGGAGGGGAGCAGTACTTC
TRBD1	few	TRBV28	TRBJ2-2	CASSITTGVPGELFF	TGTGCCAGCAGCATAACTACAGGGGTCCCCGGGGAGCTGTTTTTT
.	once	TRBV19	TRBJ2-7	CASRGDGFMLYEQYF	TGTGCCAGTAGGGGAGACGGGTTTATGCTCTACGAGCAGTACTTC
TRBD1	.	TRBV6-1	TRBJ2-7	CASRETGARYEQYF	TGTGCCAGCAGGGAGACAGGGGCCCGCTACGAGCAGTACTTC
.	.	TRBV9	TRBJ1-5	CASSVGSVGHQPQHF	TGTGCCAGCAGCGTAGGCTCTGTGGGCCATCAGCCCCAGCATTTT
.	.	TRBV7-2	TRBJ1-1	CASSFRHGNTEAFF	TGTGCCAGCAGCTTTAGACATGGGAACACTGAAGCTTTCTTT
.	few	TRBV12-2	TRBJ1-1	CASRLVTGNTEAFF	TGTGCAAGTCGCTTAGTGACAGGGAACACTGAAGCTTTCTTT
TRBD1	.	TRBV9	TRBJ2-3	CASSVGDRSPDTQYF	TGTGCCAGCAGCGTAGGGGACAGATCCCCAGATACGCAGTATTTT
TRBD2	once	TRBV5-4	TRBJ2-1	CASSLDGTSGSHEQFF	TGTGCCAGCAGCTTGGATGGGACTAGCGGGAGCCATGAGCAGTTCTTC
TRBD1	.	TRBV7-2	TRBJ1-1	CASSPPGTGYTEAFF	TGTGCCAGCAGTCCTCCCGGGACAGGGTATACTGAAGCTTTCTTT
.	once	TRBV9	TRBJ2-6	CASSPPWSTGANVLTF	TGTGCCAGCAGCCCTCCTTGGAGTACTGGGGCCAACGTCCTGACTTTC
.	.	TRBV5-1	TRBJ2-1	CASMGGGGGRNEQFF	TGCGCCAGCATGGGGGGGGGTGGGGGCCGCAATGAGCAGTTCTTC
.	.	TRBV15	TRBJ1-3	CATSSENRAAGNTIYF	TGTGCCACCAGCAGCGAGAACAGGGCGGCTGGAAACACCATATATTTT
.	.	TRBV5-6	TRBJ2-5	CASSITDRPTQETQYF	TGTGCCAGCAGCATTACCGACAGACCAACCCAAGAGACCCAGTACTTC
.	.	TRBV6-5	TRBJ1-2	CASSYTGPGNYGYTF	TGTGCCAGCAGTTACACCGGCCCGGGAAACTATGGCTACACCTTC
.	.	TRBV28	TRBJ2-1	CASSLLHYGQFF	TGTGCCAGCAGTTTGCTTCACTACGGGCAGTTCTTC
.	.	TRBV4-1	TRBJ1-1	CASSQGRGTEAFF	TGCGCCAGCAGCCAAGGACGGGGCACTGAAGCTTTCTTT
.	.	TRBV27	TRBJ2-7	CASSRSGSYEQYF	TGTGCCAGCAGCCGCAGCGGCTCCTACGAGCAGTACTTC
.	.	TRBV5-4	TRBJ1-3	CASSLTGTGNTIYF	TGTGCCAGCAGCTTGACAGGGACTGGAAACACCATATATTTT
.	.	TRBV11-2	TRBJ2-3	CASNREYGTDTQYF	TGTGCCAGCAACAGGGAGTATGGCACAGATACGCAGTATTTT
TRBD2	.	TRBV4-2	TRBJ2-3	CASSQDNSGGADTQYF	TGTGCCAGCAGCCAAGATAATAGCGGGGGGGCAGATACGCAGTATTTT
.	medium-sized	TRBV28	TRBJ1-5	CASTIRNQPQHF	TGTGCCAGCACTATCCGGAATCAGCCCCAGCATTTT
.	.	TRBV7-3	TRBJ2-3	CASSLQGVGVGEQYF	TGTGCCAGCAGCTTACAAGGGGTTGGCGTCGGCGAGCAGTATTTT
TRBD2	.	TRBV5-1	TRBJ2-5	CASRPGELASFETQYF	TGCGCCAGCAGGCCCGGGGAACTAGCGAGTTTCGAGACCCAGTACTTC